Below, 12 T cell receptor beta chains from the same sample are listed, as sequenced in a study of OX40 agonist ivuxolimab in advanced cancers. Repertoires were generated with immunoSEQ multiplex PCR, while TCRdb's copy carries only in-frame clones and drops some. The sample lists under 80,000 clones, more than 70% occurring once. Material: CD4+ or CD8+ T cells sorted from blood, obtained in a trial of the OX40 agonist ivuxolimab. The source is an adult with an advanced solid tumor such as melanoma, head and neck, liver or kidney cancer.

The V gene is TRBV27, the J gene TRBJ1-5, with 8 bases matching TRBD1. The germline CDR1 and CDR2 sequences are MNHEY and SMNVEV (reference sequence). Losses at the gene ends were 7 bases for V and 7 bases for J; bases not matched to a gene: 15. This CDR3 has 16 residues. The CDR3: CASNRPGQGLGQPQHF. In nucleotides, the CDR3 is TGTGCCAGCAATCGGCCCGGACAGGGCTTGGGACAGCCCCAGCATTTT.

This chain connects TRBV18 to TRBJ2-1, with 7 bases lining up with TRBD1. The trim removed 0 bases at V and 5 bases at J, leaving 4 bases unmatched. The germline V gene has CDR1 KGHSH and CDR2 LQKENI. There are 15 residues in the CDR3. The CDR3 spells CASSPPTGTNNEQFF. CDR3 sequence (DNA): TGTGCCAGCTCACCACCGACAGGGACCAACAATGAGCAGTTCTTC. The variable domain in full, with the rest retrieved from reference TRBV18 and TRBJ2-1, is NAGVMQNPRHLVRRRGQEARLRCSPMKGHSHVYWYRQLPEEGLKFMVYLQKENIIDESGMPKERFSAEFPKEGPSILRIQQVVRGDSAAYFCASSPPTGTNNEQFFGPGTRLTVL.

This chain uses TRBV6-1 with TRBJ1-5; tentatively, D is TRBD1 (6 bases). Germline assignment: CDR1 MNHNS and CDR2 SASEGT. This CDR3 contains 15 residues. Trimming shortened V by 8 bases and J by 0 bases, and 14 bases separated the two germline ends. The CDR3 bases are TGTGCCAGCCTCATGGGACACTTTAGCAATCAGCCCCAGCATTTT. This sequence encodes CASLMGHFSNQPQHF.

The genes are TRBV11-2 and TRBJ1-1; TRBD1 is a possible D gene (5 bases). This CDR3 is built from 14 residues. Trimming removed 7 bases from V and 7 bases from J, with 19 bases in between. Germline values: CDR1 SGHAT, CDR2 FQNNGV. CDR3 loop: CASNQLSGRGEAFF. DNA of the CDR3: TGTGCCAGCAACCAATTGTCGGGGAGGGGTGAAGCTTTCTTT.

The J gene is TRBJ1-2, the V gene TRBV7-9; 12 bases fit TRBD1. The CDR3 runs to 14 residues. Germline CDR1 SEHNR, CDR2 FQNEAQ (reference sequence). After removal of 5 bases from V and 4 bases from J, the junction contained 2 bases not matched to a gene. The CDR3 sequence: CASSPGQGAYGYTF. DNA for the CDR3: TGTGCCAGCAGCCCGGGACAGGGGGCCTATGGCTACACCTTC.

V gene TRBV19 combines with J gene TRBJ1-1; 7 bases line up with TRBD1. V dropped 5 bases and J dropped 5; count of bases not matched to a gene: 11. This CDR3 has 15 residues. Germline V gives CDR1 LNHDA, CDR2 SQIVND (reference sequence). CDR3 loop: CASSSRTDRLTEAFF. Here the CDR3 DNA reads TGTGCCAGTAGTTCTCGGACGGACAGGTTAACTGAAGCTTTCTTT.

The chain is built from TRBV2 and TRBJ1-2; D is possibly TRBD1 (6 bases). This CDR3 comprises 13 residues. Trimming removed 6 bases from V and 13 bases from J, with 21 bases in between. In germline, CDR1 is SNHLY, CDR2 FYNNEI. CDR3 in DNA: TGTGCCAGCAGCAACACAGGGAGTGAGAGGTCCACCTTC. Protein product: CASSNTGSERSTF.

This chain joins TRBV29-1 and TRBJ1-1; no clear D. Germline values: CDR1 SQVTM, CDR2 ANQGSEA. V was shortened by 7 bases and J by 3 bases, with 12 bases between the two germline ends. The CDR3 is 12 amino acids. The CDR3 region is CSATTYYTEAFF. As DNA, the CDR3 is TGCAGCGCCACGACATACTACACTGAAGCTTTCTTT.

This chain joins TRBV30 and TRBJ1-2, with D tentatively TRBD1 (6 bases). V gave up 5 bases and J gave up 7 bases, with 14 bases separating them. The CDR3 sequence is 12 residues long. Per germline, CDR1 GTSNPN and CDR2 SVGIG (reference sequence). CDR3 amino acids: CAWGGQGSGYTF. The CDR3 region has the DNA TGTGCCTGGGGGGGACAAGGTAGTGGCTACACCTTC.

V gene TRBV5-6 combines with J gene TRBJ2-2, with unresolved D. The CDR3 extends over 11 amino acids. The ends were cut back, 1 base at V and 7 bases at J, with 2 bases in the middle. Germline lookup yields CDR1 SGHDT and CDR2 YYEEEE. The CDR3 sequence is CASSLLGELFF. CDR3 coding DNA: TGTGCCAGCAGCTTGCTCGGGGAGCTGTTTTTT.

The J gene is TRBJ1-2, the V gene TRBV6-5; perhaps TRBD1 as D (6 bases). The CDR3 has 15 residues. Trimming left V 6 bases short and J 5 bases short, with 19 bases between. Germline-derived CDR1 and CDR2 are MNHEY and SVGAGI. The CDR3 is CASRATGEGAYGYTF. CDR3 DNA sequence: TGTGCCAGCAGGGCGACAGGCGAAGGGGCTTATGGCTACACCTTC.

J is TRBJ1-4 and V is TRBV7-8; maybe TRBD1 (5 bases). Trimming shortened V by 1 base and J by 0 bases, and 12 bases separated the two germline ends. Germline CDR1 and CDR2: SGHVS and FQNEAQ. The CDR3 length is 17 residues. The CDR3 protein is CASSLGGHRTTNEKLFF. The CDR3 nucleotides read TGTGCCAGCAGCTTAGGAGGTCACAGGACAACTAATGAAAAACTGTTTTTT.